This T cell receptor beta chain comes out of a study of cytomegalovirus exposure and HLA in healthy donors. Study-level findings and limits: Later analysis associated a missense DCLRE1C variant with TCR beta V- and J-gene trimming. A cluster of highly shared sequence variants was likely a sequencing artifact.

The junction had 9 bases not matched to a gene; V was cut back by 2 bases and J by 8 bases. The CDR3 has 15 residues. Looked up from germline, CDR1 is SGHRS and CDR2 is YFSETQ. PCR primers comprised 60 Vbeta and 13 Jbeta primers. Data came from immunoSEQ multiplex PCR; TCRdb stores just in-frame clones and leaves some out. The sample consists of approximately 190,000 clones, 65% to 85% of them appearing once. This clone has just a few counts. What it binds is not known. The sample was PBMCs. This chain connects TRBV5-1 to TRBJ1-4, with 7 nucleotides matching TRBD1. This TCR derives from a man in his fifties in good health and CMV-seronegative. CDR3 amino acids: CASSLSPGRGEKLFF. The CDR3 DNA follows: TGCGCCAGCAGCTTAAGCCCAGGCAGGGGGGAAAAACTGTTTTTT.